The 25 T cell receptor beta chains below were found in one sample sequenced in a study of blood T cells in healthy people across ages. Primers used in a second PCR of about 7 to 12 cycles were a sample-barcoded 5' primer and a J-beta primer mix. MiXCR was run by TCRdb on the 5' RACE reads, yielding one entry per CDR3 protein. The data show about 1,800,000 distinct CDR3 sequences, with 28% seen just once and 7.7% held by the top ten. The sequenced sample consisted of blood. The receptors here all came from a woman younger than 45 in good health.

This rearrangement joins TRBV6-2 or TRBV6-3 to TRBJ2-5, with 8 bases fitting TRBD1. Germline V gives CDR1 MNHEY, CDR2 SVGEGT. The CDR3 totals 14 residues. V lost 5 bases and J lost 5; bases outside the gene matches: 7. The CDR3, as DNA: TGTGCCAGCAGTCAGGGGGCGTTTGGGGAGACCCAGTACTTC. Its protein product is CASSQGAFGETQYF.

Concerning this clonotype itself: Because the CDR3 is missing its conserved closing phenylalanine or tryptophan, this is likely a read error. V and J are TRBV20-1 and TRBJ1-2; 9 positions agree with TRBD1. Per the germline V gene, CDR1 is DFQATT and CDR2 is SNEGSKA (reference sequence). This CDR3 contains 13 residues. Unmatched junction bases numbered 5, after V lost 8 bases and J lost 1 base. CDR3 coding DNA: TGCAGTCCGTGGACAGGGGATAACTATGGCTACACCGTC. Translating it yields CSPWTGDNYGYTV.

Many counts were recorded for this clonotype. The V and J genes are TRBV29-1 and TRBJ1-1; D perhaps matches TRBD1 (6 bases). Per germline, CDR1 SQVTM and CDR2 ANQGSEA. The CDR3 covers 12 residues. V was trimmed by 7 bases and J by 0 bases, leaving 9 bases between them. CDR3 protein: CSGGQLNTEAFF. The CDR3 nucleotides are TGCAGCGGAGGACAGCTGAACACTGAAGCTTTCTTT.

The chain carries TRBV4-3 and TRBJ2-5, with D possibly being TRBD1 (5 bases). CDR1 LGHNA and CDR2 YSLEER come from the germline V gene. V lost 1 base and J 11 bases, leaving 17 bases between the germline ends. The CDR3 length is 14 residues. CDR3 sequence (DNA): TGCGCCAGCAGCCAAGGGGCCTTACAGGATGAGCAGTACTTC. Translating gives CASSQGALQDEQYF.

The rearrangement joins TRBV7-7 to TRBJ2-5; TRBD2 matches at 9 bases. Germline-derived CDR1 and CDR2 are SSHAT and FNYEAQ (reference sequence). This CDR3 is built from 16 residues. V shed 5 bases, J shed 4 bases, and the junction held 11 bases outside the gene matches. The CDR3 region is CASSRAAGGPGETQYF. The CDR3, as DNA: TGTGCCAGCAGCAGGGCGGCGGGGGGGCCCGGAGAGACCCAGTACTTC.

The V call is TRBV7-9, the J call TRBJ2-3; D remains unclear. Germline-derived CDR1 and CDR2 are SEHNR and FQNEAQ (reference sequence). V was shortened by 5 bases and J by 4 bases, with 22 bases between the two germline ends. The CDR3 runs to 17 residues. CDR3 coding DNA: TGTGCCAGCAGCCCTCCGGTACGGCTCCAAGGCCCAGATACGCAGTATTTT. Encoded protein: CASSPPVRLQGPDTQYF. The full variable domain, with the rest looked up from reference TRBV7-9 and TRBJ2-3, is DTGVSQNPRHKITKRGQNVTFRCDPISEHNRLYWYRQTLGQGPEFLTYFQNEAQLEKSRLLSDRFSAERPKGSFSTLEIQRTEQGDSAMYLCASSPPVRLQGPDTQYFGPGTRLTVL.

In its sample, this clonotype was seen a few times. A read error may explain this, as a much larger clone is one base away. This chain connects TRBV5-1 to TRBJ2-6; maybe TRBD2 (5 bases). V gave up 0 bases and J gave up 9 bases, with 13 bases separating them. CDR3 size: 15 residues. Germline-derived CDR1 and CDR2 are SGHRS and YFSETQ. The CDR3 protein is CASSLGSGRGNVLTF. CDR3 bases: TGCGCCAGCAGCTTGGGGTCTGGACGGGGCAACGTCCTGACTTTC.

The rearrangement uses TRBV7-6 and TRBJ2-1; TRBD2 matches 7 bases. The CDR3 sequence is 19 residues long. Per the germline V gene, CDR1 is SGHVS and CDR2 is FNYEAQ. Trimming removed 4 bases from V and 6 bases from J; junction bases left unmatched: 21. CDR3 region: CASSSRLRGASGRLNEQFF. The CDR3, as DNA: TGTGCCAGCAGCTCCCGTCTAAGGGGAGCTAGCGGTAGACTCAATGAGCAGTTCTTC.

The chain uses TRBV21-1 and TRBJ2-7. TRBV21-1 is designated a pseudogene. The CDR3 spans 12 residues. Here the CDR3 DNA reads TGTGCCAGCAACAGGGTCAACTACGAGCAGTACTTC. Translating it yields CASNRVNYEQYF.

About this clonotype: A read error may be the cause here, since a much bigger clone is one base away. The chain recombines TRBV7-2 with TRBJ2-7; D call uncertain. The CDR3 consists of 14 residues. V was shortened by 5 bases and J by 0 bases, with 11 bases between the two germline ends. Germline CDR1 SGHTA, CDR2 FQGNSA. The chain's CDR3 is CASSADGPSYEQYF. The CDR3 DNA follows: TGTGCCAGCAGCGCGGACGGTCCCTCCTACGAGCAGTACTTC.

The rearrangement uses TRBV7-9 and TRBJ1-2; 7 bases are shared with TRBD1. Germline V gene data show CDR1 as SEHNR and CDR2 as FQNEAQ (reference sequence). The CDR3 loop spans 13 amino acids. The ends lost 9 bases at V and 3 bases at J; junction bases unmatched: 7. The CDR3 protein is CASNRRGDYGYTF. The DNA of the CDR3 is TGTGCCAGTAACCGCAGGGGGGACTATGGCTACACCTTC.

This clonotype came up a few times. The chain combines TRBV7-2 with TRBJ2-1; D gene uncertain. Deletions cut 7 bases from V and 7 bases from J, with 20 bases between. The CDR3 loop spans 15 amino acids. The germline CDR1 and CDR2 sequences are SGHTA and FQGNSA. The CDR3 reads CASIPRGLNFNEQFF. The CDR3 nucleotides read TGTGCCAGCATCCCGCGTGGGTTAAATTTTAATGAGCAGTTCTTC.

The chain uses TRBV7-2 and TRBJ2-7, with 10 bases identical to TRBD2. J lost 3 bases, V lost 5 bases, and 10 bases had no gene match. Germline lookup yields CDR1 SGHTA and CDR2 FQGNSA. This CDR3 comprises 16 residues. In DNA form, the CDR3 reads TGTGCCAGCAGCCCCGCCCCCCTAGCGGGAGTCTACGAGCAGTACTTC. It is translated as CASSPAPLAGVYEQYF.

The rearrangement uses TRBV11-2 and TRBJ2-4; TRBD2 matches 7 bases. The end of the DNA fits TRBJ2-7 better, so the J call may be wrong. Germline V gives CDR1 SGHAT, CDR2 FQNNGV. CDR3 length equals 14 residues. The CDR3 sequence is CASSPSGIHYEQYF. DNA for the CDR3: TGTGCCAGCAGCCCAAGCGGGATACACTACGAGCAGTACTTC.

This clonotype was observed a few times. A read error may be the cause here, since a much bigger clone is one base away. This chain uses TRBV10-3 with TRBJ2-5; D may correspond to TRBD1 or TRBD2 (5 bases each). The germline V and J ends were trimmed by 0 bases and 11 bases, with 16 bases remaining between them. Germline values: CDR1 ENHRY, CDR2 SYGVKD. This CDR3 has 14 amino acids. The CDR3 DNA is TGTGCCATCAGTGAGTCGGGGCCCCTGAGGGAGCAGTACTTC. Encoded protein: CAISESGPLREQYF.

This chain links TRBV3-1 with TRBJ1-2, with 8 positions matching TRBD1. V dropped 0 bases and J dropped 6; count of bases not matched to a gene: 9. This CDR3 is 16 amino acids long. Germline V gene sequence: CDR1 LGHDT, CDR2 YNNKEL (reference sequence). Here the CDR3 DNA reads TGTGCCAGCAGCCAAGACTACCAGCGGACAGGGAATGGCTACACCTTC. Protein product: CASSQDYQRTGNGYTF.

The sample holds one count of this clonotype. The gene calls are TRBV18 and TRBJ2-2, with 13 bases that match TRBD2. This CDR3 contains 16 residues. The V gene's germline CDR1 is KGHSH and CDR2 LQKENI. Trimming at V came to 3 bases and at J to 7 bases, leaving 5 bases not matched to a gene. CDR3 sequence reads: CASSPGLAGADGELFF. The CDR3 nucleotides read TGTGCCAGCTCACCCGGACTAGCGGGAGCGGACGGGGAGCTGTTTTTT. Complete variable domain (other parts from reference TRBV18 and TRBJ2-2): NAGVMQNPRHLVRRRGQEARLRCSPMKGHSHVYWYRQLPEEGLKFMVYLQKENIIDESGMPKERFSAEFPKEGPSILRIQQVVRGDSAAYFCASSPGLAGADGELFFGEGSRLTVL.

The chain carries TRBV12-3 or TRBV12-4 and TRBJ2-1; 8 positions agree with TRBD2. V lost 4 bases and J lost 7; bases outside the gene matches: 9. The CDR3 consists of 15 residues. The CDR3 sequence: CASSSPGGGGNEQFF. The CDR3 region has the DNA TGTGCCAGCAGTTCCCCCGGGGGGGGTGGGAATGAGCAGTTCTTC.

To note about this clonotype: A single base separates this from a much larger clone, so it may be a read error. V usage is TRBV29-1 and J usage is TRBJ2-3; tentatively, D is TRBD2 (5 bases). The CDR3 loop spans 15 amino acids. Per germline, CDR1 SQVTM and CDR2 ANQGSEA. As DNA, the CDR3 is TGCAGCGTTGATTTCTACGTCTCTAGCACAGATATGCAGTATTTT. Protein: CSVDFYVSSTDMQYF.

A few counts support this clonotype. The chain is built from TRBV30 and TRBJ2-4; tentative D call: TRBD2 (5 bases). The J call may be wrong; the DNA end is better matched by TRBJ2-7. Germline CDR1 and CDR2: GTSNPN and SVGIG (reference sequence). The CDR3 loop spans 12 amino acids. The CDR3 region is CAWTSMAYEQYF. The DNA of the CDR3 is TGTGCCTGGACTAGCATGGCCTACGAGCAGTACTTC.

This clonotype was detected a few times. The chain combines TRBV5-1 with TRBJ1-2, with D possibly matching TRBD1 (6 bases). This CDR3 comprises 14 residues. V was shortened by 0 bases and J by 8 bases, with 14 bases between the two germline ends. The germline V gene encodes CDR1 SGHRS and CDR2 YFSETQ. The CDR3 sequence: CASSLGQGIEGYTF. The CDR3 DNA sequence: TGCGCCAGCAGCTTGGGCCAGGGGATTGAGGGCTACACCTTC.

Many counts were recorded for this clonotype. The chain joins TRBV20-1 to TRBJ2-1, with 7 positions matching TRBD1. This CDR3 contains 14 residues. Trimming removed 7 bases from V and 2 bases from J; junction bases left unmatched: 8. Per the germline V gene, CDR1 is DFQATT and CDR2 is SNEGSKA (reference sequence). The CDR3 is CSVLQGIAYNEQFF. The CDR3 DNA reads as TGCAGTGTTCTACAGGGGATAGCCTACAATGAGCAGTTCTTC.

The gene calls are TRBV7-3 and TRBJ2-1, with 10 bases matching TRBD2. The junction had 7 bases not matched to a gene; V was cut back by 5 bases and J by 6 bases. The germline V gene encodes CDR1 SGHTA and CDR2 FQGTGA. This CDR3 spans 15 amino acids. CDR3 DNA sequence: TGTGCCAGCAGCGGAGCGGGGGGGCTGGTCAATGAGCAGTTCTTC. Translating gives CASSGAGGLVNEQFF. Using reference TRBV7-3 and TRBJ2-1 for the parts outside the CDR3, the full variable domain is GAGVSQTPSNKVTEKGKYVELRCDPISGHTALYWYRQSLGQGPEFLIYFQGTGAADDSGLPNDRFFAVRPEGSVSTLKIQRTERGDSAVYLCASSGAGGLVNEQFFGPGTRLTVL.

The count of this clonotype is one. This chain joins TRBV2 and TRBJ2-7, with no clear D. CDR3 length: 15 residues. Germline V gene sequence: CDR1 SNHLY, CDR2 FYNNEI. V was cut by 6 bases and J by 0 bases, with 15 bases left in between. Written as DNA, the CDR3 is TGTGCCAGCAGGGGCACACAGCAGGTCTCCTACGAGCAGTACTTC. This sequence encodes CASRGTQQVSYEQYF. The entire variable domain, with the rest obtained from reference TRBV2 and TRBJ2-7, is as follows: EPEVTQTPSHQVTQMGQEVILRCVPISNHLYFYWYRQILGQKVEFLVSFYNNEISEKSEIFDDQFSVERPDGSNFTLKIRSTKLEDSAMYFCASRGTQQVSYEQYFGPGTRLTVT.

About this clonotype: One base away lies a much larger clone, so this may be a sequencing read error. This chain uses TRBV5-1 with TRBJ2-7, with 8 bases that match TRBD1. Per the germline V gene, CDR1 is SGHRS and CDR2 is YFSETQ. The CDR3 has 12 residues. With 4 bases clipped from V and 6 bases from J, the junction kept 3 bases outside the gene matches. The CDR3, as DNA: TGCGCCAGCAGCGTCACAGGGGGCGAGCAGTACGTC. Its protein is CASSVTGGEQYV.